This T cell receptor beta chain was sequenced during a study of PD-L1 blockade in urothelial cancer. For the study at large: Atezolizumab, begun by patients in about 2014, was given at 1,200 mg intravenously every 3 weeks. Blood samples had a median of about 150,000 T cells. Blood was analyzed 3 weeks (second dose) and 6 weeks after treatment start.

Study-level findings and limits: Pretreatment TCR clonality in blood, when below the median, was predictive of better survival.

Repertoires were generated with immunoSEQ multiplex PCR, while TCRdb's copy carries only in-frame clones and drops some. The table records 24,000 or so clones, 82% of them present only once. Details on this clone: The antigen remains undetermined.

Germline CDR1 reads SGHKS; CDR2 reads YYEKEE (reference sequence). Trimming took off 4 bases at V and 4 bases at J, with 17 bases between the two ends. The CDR3 extends over 15 amino acids. Time point described: peripheral blood 6 weeks after treatment start. This sequence joins TRBV5-5 and TRBJ1-1, with TRBD1 as a possible D gene (5 bases). The source was PBMCs, collected around atezolizumab (anti-PD-L1) treatment. The TCR sequence derives from a man in his sixties or seventies with urothelial cancer. CDR3 DNA sequence: TGTGCCAGCAGCGCCAGACGGGGGGTGGGCACTGAAGCTTTCTTT. Its translation: CASSARRGVGTEAFF.